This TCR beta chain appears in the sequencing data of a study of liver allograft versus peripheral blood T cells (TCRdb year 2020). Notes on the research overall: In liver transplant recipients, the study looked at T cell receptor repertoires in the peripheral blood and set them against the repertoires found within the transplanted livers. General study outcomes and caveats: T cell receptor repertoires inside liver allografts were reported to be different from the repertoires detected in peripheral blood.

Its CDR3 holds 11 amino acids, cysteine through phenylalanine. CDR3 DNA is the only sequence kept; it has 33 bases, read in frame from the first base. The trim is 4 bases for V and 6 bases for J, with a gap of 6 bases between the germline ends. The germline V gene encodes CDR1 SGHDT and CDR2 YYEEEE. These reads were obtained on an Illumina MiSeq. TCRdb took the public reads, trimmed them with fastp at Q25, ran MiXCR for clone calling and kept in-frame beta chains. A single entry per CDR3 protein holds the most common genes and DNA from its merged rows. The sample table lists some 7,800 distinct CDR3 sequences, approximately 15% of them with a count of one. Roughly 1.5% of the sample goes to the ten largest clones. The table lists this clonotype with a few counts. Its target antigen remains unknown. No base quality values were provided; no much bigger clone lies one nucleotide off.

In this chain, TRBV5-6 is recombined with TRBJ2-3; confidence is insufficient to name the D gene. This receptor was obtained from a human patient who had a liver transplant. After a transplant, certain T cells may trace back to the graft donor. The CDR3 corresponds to CASSIQDTQYF. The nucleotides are TGTGCCAGCAGCATACAGGATACGCAGTATTTT.